The 28 T cell receptor beta chains below all came from one sample that was sequenced in a study of blood T cells in healthy people across ages (dated by TCRdb to about 2015). The library was obtained by 5' RACE. The sample was run on an Illumina HiSeq 2500. A second roughly 7 to 11 cycle PCR used a sample-barcoded 5' primer and a J-beta primer mix. The public reads were reprocessed in TCRdb via fastp at Q25 and MiXCR, keeping in-frame beta chains. Entries are consolidated by CDR3 protein sequence, retaining the most common genes and DNA. This sample gives about 640,000 distinct CDR3 sequences in total; roughly 50% of them show up just once. Roughly 34% of the sample is held by the ten biggest clonotypes. The sample was blood. These receptor sequences come from a man aged 55 to 69 in good health.

This sequence joins TRBV5-5 and TRBJ2-1; a possible D gene is TRBD1 (6 bases). Per the germline V gene, CDR1 is SGHKS and CDR2 is YYEKEE (reference sequence). Trimming stripped 0 bases from V and 6 bases from J, with 13 bases between. The CDR3 consists of 15 residues. For the CDR3, the DNA is TGTGCCAGCAGCTTGGTCGGGGACACCTTCAATGAGCAGTTCTTC. Translation gives CASSLVGDTFNEQFF.

The gene calls are TRBV5-1 and TRBJ1-5; the D is unclear. The CDR3 has 14 amino acids. Germline V gives CDR1 SGHRS, CDR2 YFSETQ. Trimming took off 1 base at V and 7 bases at J, with 12 bases between the two ends. CDR3 in amino acids: CASSLWGVGQPQHF. The CDR3 nucleotides read TGCGCCAGCAGCTTGTGGGGTGTCGGGCAGCCCCAGCATTTT.

This rearrangement joins TRBV28 to TRBJ2-3, with D hard to call. Germline lookup yields CDR1 MDHEN and CDR2 SYDVKM. Trimming removed 2 bases from V and 5 bases from J, with 5 bases in between. The CDR3 totals 12 residues. CDR3 protein: CASSLDEDTQYF. The CDR3 DNA follows: TGTGCCAGCAGTTTAGATGAAGATACGCAGTATTTT.

Comment on this clonotype: A read error may explain this, as a much larger clone is one base away. The J gene is TRBJ1-6, the V gene TRBV15; D not resolved. Germline CDR1 and CDR2: LNHNV and YYDKDF (reference sequence). The CDR3 covers 14 residues. Trimming stripped 3 bases from V and 8 bases from J, with 11 bases between. Here the CDR3 reads CATSRPNNDSPLHF. DNA for the CDR3: TGTGCCACCAGCAGGCCCAATAATGATTCACCCCTCCACTTT. The whole variable domain, filled in from reference TRBV15 and TRBJ1-6, reads DAMVIQNPRYQVTQFGKPVTLSCSQTLNHNVMYWYQQKSSQAPKLLFHYYDKDFNNEADTPDNFQSRRPNTSFCFLDIRSPGLGDTAMYLCATSRPNNDSPLHFGNGTRLTVT.

This clonotype was counted a few times. CDR3 DNA: TGCGCCAGCAGCCAGACGCCTACAGGGGGCGCGGGGACGCTTAATGAAAAACTGTTTTTT. This encodes CASSQTPTGGAGTLNEKLFF. The genes are TRBV5-1 and TRBJ1-4, with 9 bases matching TRBD1. With V trimmed by 4 bases and J by 4 bases, 20 bases remained unmatched. This CDR3 has 20 residues. Germline V lookup: CDR1 SGHRS, CDR2 YFSETQ.

This chain joins TRBV9 and TRBJ2-1; TRBD2 aligns across 8 bases. CDR1 is SGDLS, CDR2 YYNGEE, per germline. The CDR3 runs 15 residues. The trim removed 0 bases at V and 6 bases at J, leaving 5 bases unmatched. In DNA, the CDR3 is TGTGCCAGCAGCGTAGACGGGAGGGCCCTCAATGAGCAGTTCTTC. Amino acid sequence: CASSVDGRALNEQFF.

Turning to this clonotype: A much larger clone sits a single nucleotide away, making a read error possible. The chain employs TRBV5-1 and TRBJ2-1; TRBD1 matches at 9 bases. Germline loops: CDR1 SGHRS, CDR2 YFSETQ. The CDR3 is 15 amino acids. The CDR3 bases are TGCGCCGGCAGCTTGAGCACGAACGGGGGACAGGGTCTGTTCTTC. This translates into CAGSLSTNGGQGLFF.

The genes are TRBV6-1 and TRBJ1-5, with D perhaps matching TRBD1 (5 bases). V lost 6 bases and J lost 3, with 18 bases in between. The CDR3 extends over 16 amino acids. The germline V gene has CDR1 MNHNS and CDR2 SASEGT. The CDR3 here is CASREDTDGFNQPQHF. The CDR3 nucleotides are TGTGCCAGCAGGGAGGACACGGACGGATTCAATCAGCCCCAGCATTTT.

CDR3 residues: CASQTSGPTDTQYF. The CDR3 nucleotides read TGCGCCAGCCAAACTAGCGGACCCACAGATACGCAGTATTTT. J is TRBJ2-3 and V is TRBV5-1; 8 bases are a match to TRBD2. The CDR3 has 14 amino acids. CDR1 and CDR2 (germline): SGHRS, YFSETQ. V dropped 7 bases and J dropped 2; count of bases not matched to a gene: 6. The full variable domain, with the rest looked up from reference TRBV5-1 and TRBJ2-3, is KAGVTQTPRYLIKTRGQQVTLSCSPISGHRSVSWYQQTPGQGLQFLFEYFSETQRNKGNFPGRFSGRQFSNSRSEMNVSTLELGDSALYLCASQTSGPTDTQYFGPGTRLTVL.

The chain combines TRBV20-1 with TRBJ2-5, with 8 bases aligning to TRBD2. The CDR3 runs 13 residues. The V gene end was trimmed by 6 bases and the J gene end by 11 bases; junction bases not matched to a gene: 14. Germline CDR1 DFQATT, CDR2 SNEGSKA (reference sequence). CDR3 coding DNA: TGCAGTGCCAAGAGGGGGGCGCGGGGGGAGCAGTACTTC. Amino acid sequence: CSAKRGARGEQYF.

The V and J genes are TRBV4-2 and TRBJ2-4, with 8 bases matching TRBD2. J gave up 8 bases and V 1 base, and 7 bases lay outside the gene matches. Germline V gives CDR1 LGHNA, CDR2 YNFKEQ. The CDR3 is 15 amino acids. CDR3: CASSQGRGGLDIQYF. The CDR3 region has the DNA TGTGCCAGCAGCCAAGGCCGCGGGGGGCTGGACATTCAGTACTTC.

Of note for this clonotype: Compared with germline, one end of the junction differs, possibly owing to a read error. This chain connects TRBV6-2 or TRBV6-3 to TRBJ2-7, with D uncertain. Germline loops: CDR1 MNHEY, CDR2 SVGEGT. The CDR3 is made up of 11 amino acids. In DNA, the CDR3 is TGTGCCAGCAGTCACAGCTACGTGCAGTACTTC. It translates to CASSHSYVQYF.

The rearrangement links TRBV20-1 to TRBJ2-1; no clear D gene. Matching the DNA end better, TRBJ2-7 makes the J call doubtful. The CDR3 runs 15 residues. Germline values: CDR1 DFQATT, CDR2 SNEGSKA (reference sequence). CDR3 coding DNA: TGCAGTGCTAGAGTTCCAGGAATAACCTACAATGAGCAGTACTTC. As protein: CSARVPGITYNEQYF.

This clonotype appeared a few times. The chain combines TRBV6-5 with TRBJ2-7; 12 bases align to TRBD2. The CDR3 covers 15 residues. J was trimmed by 2 bases and V by 2 bases; bases with no gene match: 1. Germline CDR1 is MNHEY and CDR2 is SVGAGI. CDR3 loop: CASSYLAGGPYEQYF. The CDR3 DNA reads TGTGCCAGCAGTTACCTAGCGGGGGGGCCCTACGAGCAGTACTTC.

The sample holds a few counts of this clonotype. The chain employs TRBV9 and TRBJ2-5; no definite D call. Trimming pared 2 bases from V and 5 bases from J, leaving 7 bases between. The CDR3 consists of 12 residues. Per germline, CDR1 SGDLS and CDR2 YYNGEE. CDR3 protein: CASSVSWETQYF. The CDR3 DNA is TGTGCCAGCAGCGTTTCTTGGGAGACCCAGTACTTC.

The J gene is TRBJ1-5, the V gene TRBV6-6, with D tentatively TRBD1 (6 bases). With 7 bases removed from V and 2 bases from J, the gap between germline ends came to 12 bases. This CDR3 has 14 residues. Germline CDR1 is MNHNY and CDR2 is SVGAGI (reference sequence). The CDR3 nucleotides are TGTGCCAGCACCCAGGGGAGGGGCAATCAGCCCCAGCATTTT. This translates into CASTQGRGNQPQHF.

This clonotype has a single count. This CDR3 reads CASSNWGQGGEKLFF. CDR3 in DNA: TGTGCCAGCAGCAATTGGGGACAGGGCGGTGAAAAACTGTTTTTT. The V gene is TRBV7-6, the J gene TRBJ1-4, with 9 bases fitting TRBD1. In germline, CDR1 is SGHVS, CDR2 FNYEAQ. V lost 5 bases, J lost 7 bases, and 8 bases stayed unmatched. This CDR3 spans 15 amino acids.

Turning to this clonotype: Given a much more abundant clone one base away, this may be a read error. The gene calls are TRBV5-6 and TRBJ2-5; D is undetermined. The CDR3 totals 13 residues. V lost 2 bases and J 5 bases, leaving 10 bases between the germline ends. Germline V lookup: CDR1 SGHDT, CDR2 YYEEEE. In nucleotides, the CDR3 is TGTGCCAGCAGCTTTGTGGGCCAGGAGACCCAGTACTTC. It specifies CASSFVGQETQYF. The variable domain in full, completed from reference TRBV5-6 and TRBJ2-5, reads DAGVTQSPTHLIKTRGQQVTLRCSPKSGHDTVSWYQQALGQGPQFIFQYYEEEERQRGNFPDRFSGHQFPNYSSELNVNALLLGDSALYLCASSFVGQETQYFGPGTRLLVL.

The chain couples TRBV20-1 to TRBJ1-6, with D perhaps matching TRBD1 (6 bases). V was pared by 0 bases and J by 7 bases, with 13 bases between. The germline V gene has CDR1 DFQATT and CDR2 SNEGSKA (reference sequence). The CDR3 is 15 residues long. The CDR3 DNA sequence: TGCAGTGCTAGAGACCCGGGGGGCCGCAATTCACCCCTCCACTTT. This translates into CSARDPGGRNSPLHF.

The chain employs TRBV5-1 and TRBJ2-5; 7 nucleotides align to TRBD2. Trimming took 2 bases from V and 5 from J; bases not matched to a gene: 12. Looked up from germline, CDR1 is SGHRS and CDR2 is YFSETQ. The CDR3 has 16 amino acids. CDR3 coding DNA: TGCGCCAGCAGCTTAAACCAAGGGACTACCGGGGAGACCCAGTACTTC. As protein: CASSLNQGTTGETQYF.

This clonotype was found many times. The chain has TRBV3-1 and TRBJ2-7; 14 nucleotides match TRBD2. The ends lost 4 bases at V and 4 bases at J; junction bases unmatched: 3. This CDR3 is 15 amino acids long. CDR1 and CDR2 (germline): LGHDT, YNNKEL (reference sequence). CDR3 amino acids: CASSPGLAGVYEQYF. The CDR3 nucleotides are TGTGCCAGCAGCCCGGGACTAGCGGGGGTGTACGAGCAGTACTTC.

This clonotype was observed at least ten times. The V call is TRBV29-1, the J call TRBJ2-5; D unclear. V was cut by 4 bases and J by 0 bases, with 6 bases left in between. The germline V gene has CDR1 SQVTM and CDR2 ANQGSEA. The CDR3 covers 12 residues. CDR3 loop: CSVARYQETQYF. CDR3 DNA: TGCAGCGTTGCCAGATACCAAGAGACCCAGTACTTC. Based on the CDR3 plus reference TRBV29-1 and TRBJ2-5, the full variable domain is SAVISQKPSRDICQRGTSLTIQCQVDSQVTMMFWYRQQPGQSLTLIATANQGSEATYESGFVIDKFPISRPNLTFSTLTVSNMSPEDSSIYLCSVARYQETQYFGPGTRLLVL.

The chain joins TRBV4-2 to TRBJ2-5, with D possibly matching TRBD2 (7 bases). The DNA end lines up better with TRBJ2-7; the J call may be wrong. Germline assignment: CDR1 LGHNA and CDR2 YNFKEQ. The CDR3 runs 15 residues. CDR3: CASSQGAGAWDEQYF. The CDR3 DNA is TGTGCCAGCAGCCAAGGGGCGGGGGCTTGGGACGAGCAGTACTTC.

This clonotype was seen a few times. The chain is built from TRBV4-1 and TRBJ2-1; D might be TRBD2 (5 bases). Trimming pared 1 base from V and 2 bases from J, leaving 15 bases between. CDR1 is MGHRA, CDR2 YSYEKL, per germline. The CDR3 consists of 17 residues. The CDR3 DNA follows: TGCGCCAGCAGCCAAGGGCGGGCAGCCGTCCCCTACAATGAGCAGTTCTTC. Its translation: CASSQGRAAVPYNEQFF.

CDR3 sequence: CASSQESGLQRADTQYF. In DNA form, the CDR3 reads TGCGCCAGCAGCCAAGAATCGGGACTCCAGAGGGCAGATACGCAGTATTTT. The V call is TRBV4-1, the J call TRBJ2-3; tentative D call: TRBD2 (6 bases). Germline CDR1 and CDR2: MGHRA and YSYEKL. CDR3 length equals 17 residues. V lost 0 bases and J lost 4, with 17 bases in between.

J is TRBJ2-6 and V is TRBV4-2, with TRBD2 matching over 7 bases. V lost 4 bases to trimming and J lost 0 bases; unmatched junction nucleotides: 6. Germline V gene lookup returns CDR1 LGHNA and CDR2 YNFKEQ. CDR3 size: 17 residues. CDR3 DNA sequence: TGTGCCAGCAGCCCCAGCGGGGCGAACTCTGGGGCCAACGTCCTGACTTTC. This codes for CASSPSGANSGANVLTF.

The rearrangement uses TRBV5-1 and TRBJ1-6; D might be TRBD1 (5 bases). The CDR3 consists of 14 residues. Germline lookup yields CDR1 SGHRS and CDR2 YFSETQ. The V end lost 7 bases, the J end lost 8 bases, and 16 bases lay between the germline ends. CDR3 loop: CASRRIQGDSPLHF. The CDR3 coding sequence is TGCGCCAGCCGGCGGATCCAGGGTGATTCACCCCTCCACTTT. Full variable domain (outside the CDR3, taken from reference TRBV5-1 and TRBJ1-6): KAGVTQTPRYLIKTRGQQVTLSCSPISGHRSVSWYQQTPGQGLQFLFEYFSETQRNKGNFPGRFSGRQFSNSRSEMNVSTLELGDSALYLCASRRIQGDSPLHFGNGTRLTVT.

The chain has TRBV6-4 and TRBJ2-1, with 7 bases that match TRBD1. Germline V gene data show CDR1 as MRHNA and CDR2 as SNTAGT. The V and J ends lost 2 bases and 3 bases, in that order; junction bases with no gene match: 7. The CDR3 runs to 16 residues. The CDR3, as DNA: TGTGCCAGCAGTGACCAGGGACAGCTTCTCTACAATGAGCAGTTCTTC. It translates to CASSDQGQLLYNEQFF.